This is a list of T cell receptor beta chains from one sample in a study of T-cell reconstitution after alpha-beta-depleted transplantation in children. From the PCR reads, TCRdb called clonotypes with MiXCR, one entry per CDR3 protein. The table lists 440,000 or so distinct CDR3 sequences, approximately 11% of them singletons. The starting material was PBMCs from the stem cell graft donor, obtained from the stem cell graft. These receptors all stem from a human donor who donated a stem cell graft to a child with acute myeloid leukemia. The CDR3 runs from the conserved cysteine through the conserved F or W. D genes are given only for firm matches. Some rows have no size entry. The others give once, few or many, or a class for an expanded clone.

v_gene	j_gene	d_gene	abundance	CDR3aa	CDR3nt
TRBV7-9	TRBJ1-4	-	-	CASSLGKGPSGEKLFF	TGTGCCAGCAGCTTAGGAAAGGGCCCTTCGGGCGAAAAACTGTTTTTT
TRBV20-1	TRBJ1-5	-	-	CSARGTNQPQHF	TGCAGTGCTAGGGGCACCAATCAGCCCCAGCATTTT
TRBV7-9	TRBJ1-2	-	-	CASSLASRANYGYTF	TGTGCCAGCAGCTTAGCTTCCAGGGCTAACTATGGCTACACCTTC
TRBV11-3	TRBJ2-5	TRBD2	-	CASSLASGGAGETQYF	TGTGCCAGCAGCTTGGCTAGCGGGGGGGCCGGAGAGACCCAGTACTTC
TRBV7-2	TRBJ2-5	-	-	CASSFVGAIQETQYF	TGTGCCAGCAGCTTTGTGGGGGCGATCCAAGAGACCCAGTACTTC
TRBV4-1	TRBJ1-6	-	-	CASSQLDMGFLSSSPLHF	TGCGCCAGCAGCCAACTGGACATGGGGTTCCTATCTAGTTCACCCCTCCACTTT
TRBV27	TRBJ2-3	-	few	CASSLLQNTDTQYF	TGTGCCAGCAGTTTACTCCAAAACACAGATACGCAGTATTTT
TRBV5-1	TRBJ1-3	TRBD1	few	CASSANTGAGNTIYF	TGCGCCAGCAGCGCCAACACAGGGGCTGGAAACACCATATATTTT
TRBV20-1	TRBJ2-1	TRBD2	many	CSSYSGRASEQFF	TGCAGTTCTTATAGCGGGAGGGCCTCCGAGCAGTTCTTC
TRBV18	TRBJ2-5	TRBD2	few	CASSPGLAGGETQYF	TGTGCCAGCTCACCGGGACTAGCGGGAGGGGAGACCCAGTACTTC
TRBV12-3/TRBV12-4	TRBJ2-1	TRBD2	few	CASRNQRGSNEQFF	TGTGCCAGCAGGAACCAGCGGGGGTCGAATGAGCAGTTCTTC
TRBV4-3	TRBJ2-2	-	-	CASSLASVGELFF	TGCGCCAGCAGCCTGGCTAGTGTCGGGGAGCTGTTTTTT
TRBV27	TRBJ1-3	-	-	CASSLSPGLRGNTIYF	TGTGCCAGCAGTTTATCCCCGGGCCTGAGAGGAAACACCATATATTTT
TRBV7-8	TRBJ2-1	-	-	CASSRFWGLYNEQFF	TGTGCCAGCAGCCGCTTTTGGGGGCTTTACAATGAGCAGTTCTTC
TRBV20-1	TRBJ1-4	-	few	CSASQGSREKLFF	TGCAGTGCTAGCCAGGGAAGTCGTGAAAAACTGTTTTTT
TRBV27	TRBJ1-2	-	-	CASSLASTSGYTF	TGTGCCAGCAGTTTAGCTTCGACCTCTGGCTACACCTTC
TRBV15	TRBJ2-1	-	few	CATSRDKSPSEGWMDEQFF	TGTGCCACCAGCAGAGATAAAAGTCCCAGCGAAGGCTGGATGGATGAGCAGTTCTTC
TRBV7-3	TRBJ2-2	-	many	CASSPTGNTGELFF	TGTGCCAGCAGCCCGACAGGGAACACCGGGGAGCTGTTTTTT
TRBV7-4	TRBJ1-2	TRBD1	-	CASSSTSTGQGVNYGYTF	TGTGCCAGCAGCTCCACATCTACTGGACAGGGCGTCAACTATGGCTACACCTTC
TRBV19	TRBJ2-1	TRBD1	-	CASTTGDRDNEQFF	TGTGCCAGTACCACGGGGGACAGGGACAATGAGCAGTTCTTC
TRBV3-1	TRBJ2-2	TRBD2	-	CASRTSGRKDGELFF	TGTGCCAGCAGGACTAGCGGGAGGAAGGACGGGGAGCTGTTTTTT
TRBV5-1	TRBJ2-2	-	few	CASSPVTNTGELFF	TGCGCCAGCAGCCCGGTCACGAACACCGGGGAGCTGTTTTTT
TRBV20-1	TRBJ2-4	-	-	CSAGTENYPYMFGGAKNIQYF	TGCAGTGCCGGGACAGAAAACTACCCTTATATGTTTGGGGGGGCCAAAAACATTCAGTACTTC
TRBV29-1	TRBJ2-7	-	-	CSVEKGRNYEQYF	TGCAGCGTTGAAAAGGGGAGAAACTACGAGCAGTACTTC
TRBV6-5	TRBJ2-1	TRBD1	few	CASSYGTGVEQFF	TGTGCCAGCAGTTACGGGACAGGGGTTGAGCAGTTCTTC
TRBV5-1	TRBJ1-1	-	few	CASSAGHMNTEAFF	TGCGCCAGCAGCGCGGGACATATGAACACTGAAGCTTTCTTT
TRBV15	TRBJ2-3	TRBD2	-	CATSRLAEPSTDTQYF	TGTGCCACCAGCAGACTAGCGGAGCCTAGCACAGATACGCAGTATTTT
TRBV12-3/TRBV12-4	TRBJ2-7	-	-	CASAWGSAEQYF	TGTGCCAGCGCCTGGGGGTCGGCCGAGCAGTACTTC
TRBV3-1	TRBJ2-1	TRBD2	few	CASSQVGLAGTANEQFF	TGTGCCAGCAGCCAAGTGGGACTAGCGGGTACCGCGAATGAGCAGTTCTTC
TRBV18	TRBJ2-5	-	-	CASSPFRQETQYF	TGTGCCAGCTCACCTTTCCGACAAGAGACCCAGTACTTC
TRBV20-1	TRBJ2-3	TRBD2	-	CSATGEGLTDTQYF	TGCAGTGCTACTGGGGAGGGCCTCACAGATACGCAGTATTTT
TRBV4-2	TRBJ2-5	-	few	CASSRKETQYF	TGTGCCAGCAGCCGTAAAGAGACCCAGTACTTC
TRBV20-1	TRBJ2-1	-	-	CSAEQEYNEQFF	TGCAGTGCCGAGCAGGAGTACAATGAGCAGTTCTTC
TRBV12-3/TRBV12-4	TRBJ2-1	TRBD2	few	CASSFGGRVNEQFF	TGTGCCAGCAGTTTTGGGGGGAGGGTCAATGAGCAGTTCTTC
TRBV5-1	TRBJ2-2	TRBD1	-	CASAGTGITGELFF	TGCGCCAGCGCCGGGACAGGGATTACCGGGGAGCTGTTTTTT
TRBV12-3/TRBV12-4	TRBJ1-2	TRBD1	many	CASSPDRAHGYTF	TGTGCCAGCAGCCCAGACAGGGCCCATGGCTACACCTTC
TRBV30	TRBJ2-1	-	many	CAWNPSLGKGEQFF	TGTGCCTGGAACCCCTCCTTGGGTAAGGGTGAGCAGTTCTTC